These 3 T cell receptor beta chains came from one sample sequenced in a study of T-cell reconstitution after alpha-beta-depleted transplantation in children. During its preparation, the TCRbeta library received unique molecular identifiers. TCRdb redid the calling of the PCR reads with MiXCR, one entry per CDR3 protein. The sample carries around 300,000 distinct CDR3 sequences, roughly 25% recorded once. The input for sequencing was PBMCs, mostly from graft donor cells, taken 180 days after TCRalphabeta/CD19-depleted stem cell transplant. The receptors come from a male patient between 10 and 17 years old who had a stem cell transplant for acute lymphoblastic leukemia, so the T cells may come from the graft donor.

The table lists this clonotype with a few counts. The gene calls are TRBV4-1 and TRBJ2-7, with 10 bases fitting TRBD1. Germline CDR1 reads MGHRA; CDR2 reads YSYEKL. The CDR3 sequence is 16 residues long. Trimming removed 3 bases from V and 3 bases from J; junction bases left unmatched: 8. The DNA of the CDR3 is TGCGCCAGCAGCCAGGGGCCGGGACAGGGGAACTACGAGCAGTACTTC. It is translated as CASSQGPGQGNYEQYF.

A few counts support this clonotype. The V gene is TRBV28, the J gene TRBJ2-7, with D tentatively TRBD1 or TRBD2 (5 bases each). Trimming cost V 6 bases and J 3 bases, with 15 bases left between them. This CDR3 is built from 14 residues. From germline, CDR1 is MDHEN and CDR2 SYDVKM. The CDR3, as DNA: TGTGCCAGCAGCACGGGACCAATAAACTACGAGCAGTACTTC. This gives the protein CASSTGPINYEQYF.

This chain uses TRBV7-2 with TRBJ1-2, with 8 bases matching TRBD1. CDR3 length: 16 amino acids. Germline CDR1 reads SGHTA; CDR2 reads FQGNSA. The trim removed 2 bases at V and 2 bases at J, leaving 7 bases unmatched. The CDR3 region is CASSLTRAGGNYGYTF. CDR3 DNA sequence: TGTGCCAGCAGCTTAACCCGGGCAGGGGGCAACTATGGCTACACCTTC.